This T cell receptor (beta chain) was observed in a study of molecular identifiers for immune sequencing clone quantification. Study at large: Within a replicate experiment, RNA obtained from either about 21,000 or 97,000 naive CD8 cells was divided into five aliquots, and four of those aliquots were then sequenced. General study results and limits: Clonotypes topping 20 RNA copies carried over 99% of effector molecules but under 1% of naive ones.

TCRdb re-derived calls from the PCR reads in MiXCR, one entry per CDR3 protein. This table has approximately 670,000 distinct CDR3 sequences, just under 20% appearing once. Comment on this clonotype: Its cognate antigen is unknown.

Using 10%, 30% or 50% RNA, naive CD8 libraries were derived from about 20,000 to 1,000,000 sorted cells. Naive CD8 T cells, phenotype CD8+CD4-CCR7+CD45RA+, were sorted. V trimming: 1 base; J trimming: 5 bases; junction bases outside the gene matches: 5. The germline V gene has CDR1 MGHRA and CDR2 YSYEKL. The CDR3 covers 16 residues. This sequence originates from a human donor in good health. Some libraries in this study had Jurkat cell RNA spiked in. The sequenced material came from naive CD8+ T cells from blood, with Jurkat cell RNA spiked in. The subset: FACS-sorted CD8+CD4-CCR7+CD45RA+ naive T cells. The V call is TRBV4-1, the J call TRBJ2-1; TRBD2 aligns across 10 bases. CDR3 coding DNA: TGCGCCAGCAGCCAAGGGTCTAGCGGGGGCCACAATGAGCAGTTCTTC. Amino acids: CASSQGSSGGHNEQFF.